This TCR beta chain derives from a study of shared clonotypes between healthy human individuals. This clone was observed a handful of times. CD45RO-negative CD8 cells positively selected for CCR7 made up the naive population, which excluded terminally differentiated effector memory CD45RA+ cells. Clones were sequenced by immunoSEQ multiplex PCR, and TCRdb holds only the in-frame ones, with some missing. This sample has a few hundred thousand clones; 95% to 96% occur once, and the top ten carry less than 0.13%. V gave up 4 bases and J gave up 4 bases; unmatched junction bases: 7. The CDR3 is 17 amino acids. Germline CDR1 SGHVS, CDR2 FQNEAQ.

The rearrangement joins TRBV7-8 to TRBJ2-1, with TRBD2 identical over 13 bases. Sequencing input: naive CD8+ T cells sorted from blood. The clonotype was recovered from a woman aged 25 to 39 in good health. Written as DNA, the CDR3 is TGTGCCAGCAGCTCACTAGCGGGAGGGCCGTTATACAATGAGCAGTTCTTC. It is translated as CASSSLAGGPLYNEQFF.